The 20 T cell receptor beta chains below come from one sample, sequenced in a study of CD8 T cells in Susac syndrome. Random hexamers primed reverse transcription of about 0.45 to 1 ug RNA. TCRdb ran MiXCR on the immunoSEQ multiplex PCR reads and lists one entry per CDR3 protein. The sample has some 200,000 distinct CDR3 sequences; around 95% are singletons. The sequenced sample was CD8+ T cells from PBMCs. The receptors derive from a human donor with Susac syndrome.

This CDR3 is CSATESGTGGEKLFF. As DNA, the CDR3 is TGCAGTGCTACAGAAAGCGGGACAGGGGGTGAAAAACTGTTTTTT. The chain recombines TRBV20-1 with TRBJ1-4; 11 nucleotides align to TRBD1. V lost 4 bases and J lost 7; bases outside the gene matches: 8. The CDR3 consists of 15 residues. Germline assignment: CDR1 DFQATT and CDR2 SNEGSKA (reference sequence).

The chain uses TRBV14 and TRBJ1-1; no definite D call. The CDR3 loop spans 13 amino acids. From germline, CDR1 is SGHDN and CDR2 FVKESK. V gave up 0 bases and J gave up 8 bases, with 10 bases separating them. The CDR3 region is CASSQDAWEEAFF. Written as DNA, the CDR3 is TGTGCCAGCAGCCAAGATGCTTGGGAAGAAGCTTTCTTT. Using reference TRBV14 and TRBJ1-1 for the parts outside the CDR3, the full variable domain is EAGVTQFPSHSVIEKGQTVTLRCDPISGHDNLYWYRRVMGKEIKFLLHFVKESKQDESGMPNNRFLAERTGGTYSTLKVQPAELEDSGVYFCASSQDAWEEAFFGQGTRLTVV.

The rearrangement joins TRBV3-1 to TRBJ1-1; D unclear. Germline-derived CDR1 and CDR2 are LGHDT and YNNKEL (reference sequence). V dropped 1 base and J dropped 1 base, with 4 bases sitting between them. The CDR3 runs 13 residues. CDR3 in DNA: TGTGCCAGCAGCCAAGTCGGGAACACTGAAGCTTTCTTT. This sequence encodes CASSQVGNTEAFF. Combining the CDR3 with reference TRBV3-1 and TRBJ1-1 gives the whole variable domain DTAVSQTPKYLVTQMGNDKSIKCEQNLGHDTMYWYKQDSKKFLKIMFSYNNKELIINETVPNRFSPKSPDKAHLNLHINSLELGDSAVYFCASSQVGNTEAFFGQGTRLTVV.

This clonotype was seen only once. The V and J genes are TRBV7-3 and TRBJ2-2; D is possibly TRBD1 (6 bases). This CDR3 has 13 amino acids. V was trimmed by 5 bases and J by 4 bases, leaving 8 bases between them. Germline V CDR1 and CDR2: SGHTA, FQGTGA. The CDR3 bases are TGTGCCAGCAGCACACAGGGCACCGGGGAGCTGTTTTTT. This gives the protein CASSTQGTGELFF.

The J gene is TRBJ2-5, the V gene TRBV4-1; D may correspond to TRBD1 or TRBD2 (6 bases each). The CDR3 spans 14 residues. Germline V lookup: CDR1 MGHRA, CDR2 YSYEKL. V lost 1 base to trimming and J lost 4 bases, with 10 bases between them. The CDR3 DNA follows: TGCGCCAGCAGCCAAGCAGGAGGGGGAGAGACCCAGTACTTC. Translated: CASSQAGGGETQYF.

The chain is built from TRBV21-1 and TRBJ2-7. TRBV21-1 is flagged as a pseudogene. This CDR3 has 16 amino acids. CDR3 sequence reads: CASSKGGSNITYEQYF. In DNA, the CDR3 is TGTGCCAGCAGCAAAGGTGGCAGCAACATCACCTACGAGCAGTACTTC.

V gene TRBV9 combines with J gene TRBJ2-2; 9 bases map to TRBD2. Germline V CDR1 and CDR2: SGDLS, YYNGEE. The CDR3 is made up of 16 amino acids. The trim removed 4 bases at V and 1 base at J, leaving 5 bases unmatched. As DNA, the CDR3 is TGTGCCAGCAGCCCTCCTAGCGGGATGAACACCGGGGAGCTGTTTTTT. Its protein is CASSPPSGMNTGELFF. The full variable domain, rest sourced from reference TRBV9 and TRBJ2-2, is DSGVTQTPKHLITATGQRVTLRCSPRSGDLSVYWYQQSLDQGLQFLIQYYNGEERAKGNILERFSAQQFPDLHSELNLSSLELGDSALYFCASSPPSGMNTGELFFGEGSRLTVL.

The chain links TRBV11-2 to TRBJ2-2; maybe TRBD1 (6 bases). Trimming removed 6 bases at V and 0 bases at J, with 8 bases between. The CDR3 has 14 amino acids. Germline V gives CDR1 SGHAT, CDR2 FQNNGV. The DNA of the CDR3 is TGTGCCAGCAGACAGGGCTCGAACACCGGGGAGCTGTTTTTT. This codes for CASRQGSNTGELFF.

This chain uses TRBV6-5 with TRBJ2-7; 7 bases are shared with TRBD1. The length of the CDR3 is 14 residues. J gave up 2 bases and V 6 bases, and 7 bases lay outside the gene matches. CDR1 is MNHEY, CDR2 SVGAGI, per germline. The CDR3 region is CASSYDRVAYEQYF. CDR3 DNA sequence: TGTGCCAGCAGCTATGACAGGGTCGCCTACGAGCAGTACTTC.

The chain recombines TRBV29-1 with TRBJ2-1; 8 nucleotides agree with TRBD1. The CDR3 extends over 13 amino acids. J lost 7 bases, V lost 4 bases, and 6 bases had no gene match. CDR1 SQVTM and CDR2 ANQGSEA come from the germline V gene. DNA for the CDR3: TGCAGCGTTGGGACAGGGACGGCTAATGAGCAGTTCTTC. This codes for CSVGTGTANEQFF.

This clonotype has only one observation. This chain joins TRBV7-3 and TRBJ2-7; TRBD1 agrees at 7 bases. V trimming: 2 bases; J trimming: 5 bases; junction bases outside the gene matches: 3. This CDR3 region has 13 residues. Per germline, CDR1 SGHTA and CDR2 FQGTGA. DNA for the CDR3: TGTGCCAGCAGCTTAGACAGGGACGACGAGCAGTACTTC. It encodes CASSLDRDDEQYF.

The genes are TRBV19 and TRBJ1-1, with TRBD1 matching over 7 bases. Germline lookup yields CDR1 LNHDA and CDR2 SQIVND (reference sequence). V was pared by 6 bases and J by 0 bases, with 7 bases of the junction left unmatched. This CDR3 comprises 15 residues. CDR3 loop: CASSIPTGLNTEAFF. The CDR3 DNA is TGTGCCAGTAGCATTCCGACAGGGTTGAACACTGAAGCTTTCTTT.

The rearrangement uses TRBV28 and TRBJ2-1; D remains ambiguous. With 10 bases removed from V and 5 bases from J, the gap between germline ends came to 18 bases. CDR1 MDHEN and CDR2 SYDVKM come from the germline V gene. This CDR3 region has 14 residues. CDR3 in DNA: TGTGCCACCACACCATTGACGGAAGACAATGAGCAGTTCTTC. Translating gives CATTPLTEDNEQFF. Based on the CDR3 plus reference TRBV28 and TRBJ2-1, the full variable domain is DVKVTQSSRYLVKRTGEKVFLECVQDMDHENMFWYRQDPGLGLRLIYFSYDVKMKEKGDIPEGYSVSREKKERFSLILESASTNQTSMYLCATTPLTEDNEQFFGPGTRLTVL.

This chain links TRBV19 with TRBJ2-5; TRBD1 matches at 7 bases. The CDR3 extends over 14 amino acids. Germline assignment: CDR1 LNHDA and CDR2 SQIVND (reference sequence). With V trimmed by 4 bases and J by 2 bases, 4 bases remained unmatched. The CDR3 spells CASSKGQNQETQYF. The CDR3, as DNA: TGTGCCAGTAGTAAGGGACAGAATCAAGAGACCCAGTACTTC.

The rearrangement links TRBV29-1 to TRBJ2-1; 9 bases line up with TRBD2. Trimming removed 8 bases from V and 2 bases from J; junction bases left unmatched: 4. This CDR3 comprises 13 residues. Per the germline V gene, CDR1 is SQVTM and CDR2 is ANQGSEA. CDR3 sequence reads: CSLSGGTYNEQFF. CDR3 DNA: TGCAGCCTGAGCGGGGGGACCTACAATGAGCAGTTCTTC.

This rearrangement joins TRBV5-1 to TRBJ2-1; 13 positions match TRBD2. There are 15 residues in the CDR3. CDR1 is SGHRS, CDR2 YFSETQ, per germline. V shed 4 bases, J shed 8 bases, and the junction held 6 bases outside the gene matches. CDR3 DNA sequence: TGCGCCAGCAGCCATACTAGCGGGGGGGCCGATGAGCAGTTCTTC. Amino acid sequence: CASSHTSGGADEQFF. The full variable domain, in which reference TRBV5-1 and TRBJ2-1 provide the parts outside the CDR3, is KAGVTQTPRYLIKTRGQQVTLSCSPISGHRSVSWYQQTPGQGLQFLFEYFSETQRNKGNFPGRFSGRQFSNSRSEMNVSTLELGDSALYLCASSHTSGGADEQFFGPGTRLTVL.

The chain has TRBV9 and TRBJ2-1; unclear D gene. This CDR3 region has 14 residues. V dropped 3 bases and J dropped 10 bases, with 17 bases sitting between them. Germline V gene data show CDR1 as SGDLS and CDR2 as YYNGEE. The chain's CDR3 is CASSGPRRIGEQFF. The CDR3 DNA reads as TGTGCCAGCAGCGGCCCCCGTAGAATCGGGGAGCAGTTCTTC. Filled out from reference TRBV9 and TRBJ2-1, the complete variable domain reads DSGVTQTPKHLITATGQRVTLRCSPRSGDLSVYWYQQSLDQGLQFLIQYYNGEERAKGNILERFSAQQFPDLHSELNLSSLELGDSALYFCASSGPRRIGEQFFGPGTRLTVL.

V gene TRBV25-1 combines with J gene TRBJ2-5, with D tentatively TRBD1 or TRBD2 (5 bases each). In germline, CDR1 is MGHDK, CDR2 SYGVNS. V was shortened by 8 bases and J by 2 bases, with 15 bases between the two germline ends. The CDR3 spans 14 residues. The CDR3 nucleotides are TGTGCCAGCGAGAGATGGGACGGACAAGAGACCCAGTACTTC. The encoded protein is CASERWDGQETQYF.

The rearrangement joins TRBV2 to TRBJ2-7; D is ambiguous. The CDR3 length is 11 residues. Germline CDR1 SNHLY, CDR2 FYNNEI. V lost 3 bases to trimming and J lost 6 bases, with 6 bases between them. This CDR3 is CASSDPLEQYF. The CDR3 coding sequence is TGTGCCAGCAGTGACCCCCTCGAGCAGTACTTC. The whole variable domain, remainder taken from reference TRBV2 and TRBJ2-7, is EPEVTQTPSHQVTQMGQEVILRCVPISNHLYFYWYRQILGQKVEFLVSFYNNEISEKSEIFDDQFSVERPDGSNFTLKIRSTKLEDSAMYFCASSDPLEQYFGPGTRLTVT.

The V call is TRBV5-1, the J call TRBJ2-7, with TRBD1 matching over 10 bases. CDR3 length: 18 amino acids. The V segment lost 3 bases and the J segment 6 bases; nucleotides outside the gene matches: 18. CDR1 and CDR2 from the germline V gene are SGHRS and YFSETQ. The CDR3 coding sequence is TGCGCCAGCAGCTCAGACATCAATACCGGGACAGGGGACCTCGAGCAGTACTTC. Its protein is CASSSDINTGTGDLEQYF.